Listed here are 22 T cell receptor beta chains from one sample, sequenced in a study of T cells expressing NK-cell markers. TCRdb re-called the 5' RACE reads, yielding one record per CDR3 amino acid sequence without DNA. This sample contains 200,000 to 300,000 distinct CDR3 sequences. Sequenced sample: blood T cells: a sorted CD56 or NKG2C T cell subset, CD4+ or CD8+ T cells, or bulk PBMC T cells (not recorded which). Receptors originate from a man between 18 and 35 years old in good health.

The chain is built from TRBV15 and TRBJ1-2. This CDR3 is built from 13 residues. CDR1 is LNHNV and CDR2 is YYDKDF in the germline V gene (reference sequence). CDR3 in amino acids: CATSRSGTYGYTF.

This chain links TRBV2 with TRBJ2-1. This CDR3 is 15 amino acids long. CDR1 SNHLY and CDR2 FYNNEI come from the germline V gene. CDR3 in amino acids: CASSDSGSHYNEQFF.

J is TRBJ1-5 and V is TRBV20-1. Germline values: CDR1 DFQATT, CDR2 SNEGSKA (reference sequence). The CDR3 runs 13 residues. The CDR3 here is CSAGEGIGQPQHF.

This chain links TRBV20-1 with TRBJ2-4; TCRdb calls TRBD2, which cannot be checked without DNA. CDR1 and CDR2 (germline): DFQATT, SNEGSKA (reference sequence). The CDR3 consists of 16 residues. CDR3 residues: CSAPRAGTSTAGIQYF.

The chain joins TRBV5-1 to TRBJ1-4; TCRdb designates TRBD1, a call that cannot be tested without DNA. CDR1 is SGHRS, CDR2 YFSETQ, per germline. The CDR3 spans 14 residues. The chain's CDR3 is CASSWTSPNEKLFF.

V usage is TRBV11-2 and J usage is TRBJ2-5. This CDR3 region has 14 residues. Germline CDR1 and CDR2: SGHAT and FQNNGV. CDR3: CASSLELQEETQYF.

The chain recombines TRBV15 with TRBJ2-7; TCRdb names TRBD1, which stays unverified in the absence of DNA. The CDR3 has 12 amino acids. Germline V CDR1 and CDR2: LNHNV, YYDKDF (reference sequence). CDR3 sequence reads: CATSAISGGLYF. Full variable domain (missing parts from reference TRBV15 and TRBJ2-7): DAMVIQNPRYQVTQFGKPVTLSCSQTLNHNVMYWYQQKSSQAPKLLFHYYDKDFNNEADTPDNFQSRRPNTSFCFLDIRSPGLGDTAMYLCATSAISGGLYFGPGTRLTVT.

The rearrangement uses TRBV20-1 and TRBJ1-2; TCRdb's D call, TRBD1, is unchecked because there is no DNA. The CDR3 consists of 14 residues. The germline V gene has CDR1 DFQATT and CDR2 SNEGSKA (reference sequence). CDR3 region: CSVRGQGGVYGYTF.

CDR3 in amino acids: CASRRGSVNTGELFF. This chain uses TRBV7-8 with TRBJ2-2; TCRdb designates TRBD2, a call that cannot be tested without DNA. This CDR3 has 15 residues. Germline CDR1 SGHVS, CDR2 FQNEAQ.

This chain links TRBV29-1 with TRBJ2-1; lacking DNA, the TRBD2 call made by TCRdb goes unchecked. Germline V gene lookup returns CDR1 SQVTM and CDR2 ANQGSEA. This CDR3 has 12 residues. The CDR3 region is CSARSGSNEQFF.

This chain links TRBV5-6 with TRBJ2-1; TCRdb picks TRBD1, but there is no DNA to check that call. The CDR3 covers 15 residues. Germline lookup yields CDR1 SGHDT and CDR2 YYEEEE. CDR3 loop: CASSLAGQSYNEQFF.

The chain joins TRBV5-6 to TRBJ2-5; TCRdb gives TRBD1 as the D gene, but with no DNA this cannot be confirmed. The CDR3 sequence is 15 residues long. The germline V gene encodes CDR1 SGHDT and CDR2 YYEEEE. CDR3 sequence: CASSFGQPEQETQYF.

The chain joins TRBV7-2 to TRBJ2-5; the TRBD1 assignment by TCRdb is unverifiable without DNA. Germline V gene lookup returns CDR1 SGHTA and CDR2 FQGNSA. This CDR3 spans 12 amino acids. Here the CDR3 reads CASSHPEKTQYF.

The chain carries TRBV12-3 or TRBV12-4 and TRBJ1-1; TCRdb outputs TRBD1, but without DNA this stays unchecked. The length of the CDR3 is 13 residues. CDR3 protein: CASSLGQAGVAFF.

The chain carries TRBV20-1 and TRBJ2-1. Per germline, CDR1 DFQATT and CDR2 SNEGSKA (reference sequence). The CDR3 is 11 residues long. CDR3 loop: CSARGLEEQFF.

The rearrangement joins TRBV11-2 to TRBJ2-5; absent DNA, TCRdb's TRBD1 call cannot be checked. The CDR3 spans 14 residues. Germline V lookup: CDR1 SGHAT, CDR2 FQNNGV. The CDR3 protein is CASSLQGPTETQYF.

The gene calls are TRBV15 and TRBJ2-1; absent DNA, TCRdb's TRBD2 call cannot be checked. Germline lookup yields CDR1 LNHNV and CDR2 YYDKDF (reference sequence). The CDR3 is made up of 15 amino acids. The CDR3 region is CATSFLRASYNEQFF.

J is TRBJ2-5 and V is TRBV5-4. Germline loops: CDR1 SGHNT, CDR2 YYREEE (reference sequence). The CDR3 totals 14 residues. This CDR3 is CASSPGKTQETQYF.

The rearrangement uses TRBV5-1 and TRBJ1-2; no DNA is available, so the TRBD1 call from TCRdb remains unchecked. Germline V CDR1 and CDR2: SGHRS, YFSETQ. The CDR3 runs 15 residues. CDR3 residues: CASSLAGTGNYGYTF.

Here the CDR3 reads CSAGGTSGADTQYF. The V call is TRBV20-1, the J call TRBJ2-3; without DNA, the TCRdb call of TRBD2 cannot be checked. Germline-derived CDR1 and CDR2 are DFQATT and SNEGSKA (reference sequence). The CDR3 has 14 residues.

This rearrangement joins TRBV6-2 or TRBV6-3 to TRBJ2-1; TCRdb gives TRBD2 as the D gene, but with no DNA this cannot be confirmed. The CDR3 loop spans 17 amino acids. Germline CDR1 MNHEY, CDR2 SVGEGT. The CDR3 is CASSDIAGGSSYNEQFF.

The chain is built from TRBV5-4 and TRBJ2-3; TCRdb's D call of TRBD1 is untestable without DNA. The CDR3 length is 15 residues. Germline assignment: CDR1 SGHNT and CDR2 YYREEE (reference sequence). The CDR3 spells CASSSAGTSTDTQYF.